This TCR beta chain was sequenced in a study of blood T cell repertoires in COVID-19. Study-wide background: Whether acute or convalescent, the COVID-19 samples came from the United States, Italy and Spain. T cells, B-cell-depleted T cells, or PBMCs supplied cDNA or gDNA.

Per the study methods: Reference gene primers were amplified, and this amplification served to estimate nucleated cell counts. Measured with immunoSEQ multiplex PCR; TCRdb has only the in-frame clones, and not every one. The DNA gave D and trimming, while V, J and clone size come from that table. This table has 15,000 to 17,000 clones, around four fifths appearing once. V lost 0 bases to trimming and J lost 9 bases, with 12 bases between them. Germline V gene lookup returns CDR1 WSHSY and CDR2 SAAADI. The CDR3 loop spans 14 amino acids. The chain carries TRBV10-2 and TRBJ1-5; D ambiguous. Sequencing was performed on peripheral blood. The source of this sequence is a man between 65 and 85 years old with active or convalescent COVID-19. The CDR3 region has the DNA TGCGCCAGCAGTGAGTCTTCGGGGTGGGGGCCCCAGCATTTT. This encodes CASSESSGWGPQHF.